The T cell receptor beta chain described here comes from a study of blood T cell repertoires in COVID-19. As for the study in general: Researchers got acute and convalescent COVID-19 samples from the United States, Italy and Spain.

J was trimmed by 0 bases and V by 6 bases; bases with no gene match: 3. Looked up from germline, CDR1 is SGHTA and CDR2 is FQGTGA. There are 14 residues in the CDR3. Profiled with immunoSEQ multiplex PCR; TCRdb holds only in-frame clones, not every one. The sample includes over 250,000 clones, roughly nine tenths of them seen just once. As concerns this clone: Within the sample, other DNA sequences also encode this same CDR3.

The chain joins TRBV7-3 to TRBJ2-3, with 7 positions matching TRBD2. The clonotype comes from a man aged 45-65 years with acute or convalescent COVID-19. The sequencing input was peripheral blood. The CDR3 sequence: CASSRGGSTDTQYF. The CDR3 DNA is TGTGCCAGCAGTCGCGGGGGAAGCACAGATACGCAGTATTTT.